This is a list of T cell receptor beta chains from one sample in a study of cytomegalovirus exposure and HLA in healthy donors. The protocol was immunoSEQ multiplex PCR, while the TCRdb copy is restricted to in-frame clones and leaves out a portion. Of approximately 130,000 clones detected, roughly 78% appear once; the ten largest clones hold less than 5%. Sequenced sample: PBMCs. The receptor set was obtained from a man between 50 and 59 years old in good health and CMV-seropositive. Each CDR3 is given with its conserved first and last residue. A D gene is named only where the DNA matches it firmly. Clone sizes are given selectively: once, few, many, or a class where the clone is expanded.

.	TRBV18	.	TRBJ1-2	CASSPSTTPEGYTF	TGTGCCAGCTCACCCTCGACTACTCCGGAGGGCTACACCTTC
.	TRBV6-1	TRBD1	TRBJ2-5	CASSGRDRVTETQYF	TGTGCCAGCAGTGGGCGGGACAGGGTGACGGAGACCCAGTACTTC
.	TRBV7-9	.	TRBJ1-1	CASSQNRELQKGAEAFF	TGTGCCAGCAGCCAAAACAGGGAGCTTCAGAAAGGCGCTGAAGCTTTCTTT
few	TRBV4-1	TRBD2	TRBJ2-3	CASSQGVASGGTDTQYF	TGCGCCAGCAGCCAGGGTGTAGCTAGCGGGGGGACAGATACGCAGTATTTT
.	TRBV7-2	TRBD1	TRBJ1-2	CASSVRDRASGYTF	TGTGCCAGCAGCGTCCGGGACAGGGCCTCTGGCTACACCTTC
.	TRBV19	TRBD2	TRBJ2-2	CASSNPSGGADTGELFF	TGTGCCAGTAGTAACCCCTCGGGAGGGGCGGACACCGGGGAGCTGTTTTTT
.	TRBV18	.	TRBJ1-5	CASSQGNNQPQHF	TGTGCCAGCTCACAGGGGAACAATCAGCCCCAGCATTTT
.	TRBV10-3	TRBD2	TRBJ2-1	CAISRLAKNYNEQFF	TGTGCCATCAGCAGACTAGCCAAGAACTACAATGAGCAGTTCTTC
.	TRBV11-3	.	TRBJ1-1	CASSLGPGTEAFF	TGTGCCAGCAGCTTAGGTCCAGGCACTGAAGCTTTCTTT
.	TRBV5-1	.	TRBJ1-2	CASSLKDSGGYTF	TGCGCCAGCAGCCTAAAGGACAGCGGTGGCTACACCTTC
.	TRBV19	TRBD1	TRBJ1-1	CASSMGQGWEAFF	TGTGCCAGTAGTATGGGACAGGGGTGGGAAGCTTTCTTT
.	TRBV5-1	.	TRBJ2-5	CASSLPLTGRETQYF	TGCGCCAGCAGCTTGCCCCTTACGGGGAGGGAGACCCAGTACTTC
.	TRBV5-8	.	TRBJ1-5	CASSLTANQPQHF	TGTGCCAGCAGCCTGACAGCTAATCAGCCCCAGCATTTT
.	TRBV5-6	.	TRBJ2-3	CASSYIQNPTDTQYF	TGTGCCAGCAGCTATATACAGAATCCCACAGATACGCAGTATTTT
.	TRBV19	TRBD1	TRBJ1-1	CASRNYGQGNTEAFF	TGTGCCAGTAGGAACTACGGACAGGGGAACACTGAAGCTTTCTTT
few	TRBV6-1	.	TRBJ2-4	CASRYENIQYF	TGTGCCAGCAGATATGAAAACATTCAGTACTTC
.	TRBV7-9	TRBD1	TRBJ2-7	CASSPRQGEKHEQYF	TGTGCCAGCAGCCCGCGACAGGGGGAAAAACACGAGCAGTACTTC
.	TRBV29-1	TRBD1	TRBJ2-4	CSARGEQGARVNIQYF	TGCAGCGCCCGAGGCGAACAGGGGGCCAGAGTAAACATTCAGTACTTC
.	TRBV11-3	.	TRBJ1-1	CASSLDRELQLNTEAFF	TGTGCCAGCAGCTTAGATCGGGAATTACAGTTGAACACTGAAGCTTTCTTT
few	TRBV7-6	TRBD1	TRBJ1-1	CASSKGQGSNAFF	TGTGCCAGCAGCAAGGGACAGGGAAGCAACGCTTTCTTT
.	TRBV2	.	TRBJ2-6	CASSAGRGVAGANVLTF	TGTGCCAGCAGTGCGGGCAGGGGGGTAGCTGGGGCCAACGTCCTGACTTTC
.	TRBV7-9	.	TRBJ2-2	CSSSPARGQQTNTGELFF	TGTTCCAGCAGTCCAGCTAGAGGACAGCAAACGAACACCGGGGAGCTGTTTTTT
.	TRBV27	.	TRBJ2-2	CASASGGIAELFF	TGTGCCAGCGCCTCCGGGGGAATTGCGGAGCTGTTTTTT
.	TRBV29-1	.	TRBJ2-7	CSVGFFGQTYEQYF	TGCAGCGTTGGGTTTTTTGGGCAGACCTACGAGCAGTACTTC
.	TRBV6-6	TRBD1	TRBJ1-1	CASRYAGTENTEAFF	TGTGCCAGCAGGTACGCCGGGACAGAGAACACTGAAGCTTTCTTT
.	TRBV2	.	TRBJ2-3	CANSTPPPDTQYF	TGTGCCAACTCGACTCCTCCACCAGATACGCAGTATTTT
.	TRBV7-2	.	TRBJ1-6	CASSPPLSYNSPLHF	TGTGCCAGCAGCCCCCCCCTCTCCTATAATTCACCCCTCCACTTT
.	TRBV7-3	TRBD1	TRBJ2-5	CASSLTGFRETQYF	TGTGCCAGCAGCTTGACAGGGTTCCGAGAGACCCAGTACTTC
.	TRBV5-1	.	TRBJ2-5	CASSLGAGQPRAQYF	TGCGCCAGCAGCTTGGGTGCGGGACAGCCTAGGGCCCAGTACTTC
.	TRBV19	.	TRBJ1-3	CASSSPTGTGNTIYF	TGTGCCAGTAGTTCACCAACAGGGACCGGAAACACCATATATTTT
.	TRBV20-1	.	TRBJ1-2	CSARGIDGYTF	TGCAGTGCTAGAGGTATAGATGGCTACACCTTC
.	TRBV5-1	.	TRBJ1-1	CASSYQRGAGTEAFF	TGCGCCAGCAGCTACCAGCGGGGGGCAGGCACTGAAGCTTTCTTT
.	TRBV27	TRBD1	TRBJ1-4	CASSLTGGREKLFF	TGTGCCAGCAGTTTAACAGGGGGCAGGGAAAAACTGTTTTTT
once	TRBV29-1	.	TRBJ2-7	CSVGTPPYEQYF	TGCAGCGTTGGGACTCCTCCCTACGAGCAGTACTTC
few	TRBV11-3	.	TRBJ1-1	CASSTGGDTEAFF	TGTGCCAGCAGTACGGGTGGTGACACTGAAGCTTTCTTT
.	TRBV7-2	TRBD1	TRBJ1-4	CASSFQGAANEKLFF	TGTGCCAGCAGCTTCCAGGGGGCGGCTAATGAAAAACTGTTTTTT
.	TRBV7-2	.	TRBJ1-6	CASSLNREGSPLHF	TGTGCCAGCAGCTTAAACAGGGAAGGCTCACCCCTCCACTTT